These 6 T cell receptor beta chains were sequenced from one sample in a study of T cell responses to AZD1222 COVID-19 vaccine (dated by TCRdb to about 2021). To prepare the library, the immunoSEQ multiplex PCR assay was applied. Held by TCRdb, this immuneACCESS table contains in-frame sequences only and omits some clones. Under half of the omission traces to an unresolved V gene where checked; the cause of the rest is unknown. The sample profile shows about 140,000 clones; about nine tenths of them were found once. The ten biggest clones cover about 4.4% of the sample. What this sample's time point label stands for: baseline before first vaccination. Source: peripheral blood, taken on day 0 of AZD1222 vaccination. The receptors here all came from an adult in good health.

The chain uses TRBV24-1 and TRBJ2-1, with D hard to call. V lost 10 bases, J lost 9 bases, and 27 bases lay in between. In germline, CDR1 is KGHDR, CDR2 SFDVKD. CDR3 length: 16 amino acids. The CDR3 DNA is TGTGCCACTAGTAAAGAAACGGGCCTCAACCGAGGTGAGCAGTTCTTC. Encoded protein: CATSKETGLNRGEQFF.

The sample holds a few counts of this clone. This sequence joins TRBV5-1 and TRBJ2-1; D assignment may be TRBD1 or TRBD2 (5 bases each). Trimming pared 1 base from V and 0 bases from J, leaving 17 bases between. The CDR3 consists of 18 residues. Germline V lookup: CDR1 SGHRS, CDR2 YFSETQ. CDR3 sequence reads: CASSLPRGWGSSYNEQFF. The DNA for the CDR3 is TGCGCCAGCAGCTTGCCACGGGGCTGGGGTAGCTCCTACAATGAGCAGTTCTTC.

V is TRBV5-1 and J is TRBJ1-2, with D possibly TRBD1 on 6 matching bases. Germline loops: CDR1 SGHRS, CDR2 YFSETQ. This CDR3 is built from 14 residues. Trimming shortened V by 4 bases and J by 2 bases, and 12 bases separated the two germline ends. CDR3 region: CASSPGQPNYGYTF. The CDR3, as DNA: TGCGCCAGCAGCCCTGGACAGCCAAACTATGGCTACACCTTC. Together with reference TRBV5-1 and TRBJ1-2, the CDR3 gives the full variable domain: KAGVTQTPRYLIKTRGQQVTLSCSPISGHRSVSWYQQTPGQGLQFLFEYFSETQRNKGNFPGRFSGRQFSNSRSEMNVSTLELGDSALYLCASSPGQPNYGYTFGSGTRLTVV.

The chain joins TRBV5-1 to TRBJ1-2, with D maybe TRBD1 (6 bases). The CDR3 spans 14 residues. Trimming took off 4 bases at V and 4 bases at J, with 14 bases between the two ends. The germline gives CDR1 SGHRS, CDR2 YFSETQ. In DNA form, the CDR3 reads TGCGCCAGCAGCGGGGACACAGAGATCTATGGCTACACCTTC. Translated, it gives CASSGDTEIYGYTF.

This clone was counted a single time. This rearrangement joins TRBV29-1 to TRBJ1-1; 9 bases fit TRBD1. V lost 1 base and J lost 2; bases outside the gene matches: 8. From germline, CDR1 is SQVTM and CDR2 ANQGSEA. This CDR3 spans 16 amino acids. CDR3 amino acids: CSVEVPGQGFNTEAFF. The CDR3 nucleotides are TGCAGCGTTGAAGTCCCGGGACAGGGATTTAACACTGAAGCTTTCTTT.

This clone was picked up a small number of times. The rearrangement uses TRBV5-1 and TRBJ2-7, with D perhaps TRBD2 (5 bases). Germline loops: CDR1 SGHRS, CDR2 YFSETQ. V lost 2 bases and J lost 4, with 10 bases in between. This CDR3 is 13 amino acids long. CDR3 sequence: CASSFGIAYEQYF. The DNA of the CDR3 is TGCGCCAGCAGCTTCGGGATCGCTTACGAGCAGTACTTC.